This TCR beta chain is from a study of control samples from healthy donors and cancer patients. Libraries were prepared by immunoSEQ multiplex PCR; TCRdb keeps only in-frame clonotypes and omits some of them. The sample carries 110,000 or so clones, approximately 88% recorded once. CDR3 size: 17 residues. Trimming cost V 0 bases and J 4 bases; bases outside gene matches: 6. CDR1 and CDR2 from the germline V gene are LGHNA and YNFKEQ. The sequence came from a man aged 45-65 years in good health. The chain uses TRBV4-2 and TRBJ1-2, with TRBD1 identical over 12 bases. Sequenced material: blood. CDR3 in DNA: TGTGCCAGCAGCCAAGATGGGACAGGGGGCGACCTCTATGGCTACACCTTC. Protein: CASSQDGTGGDLYGYTF.